This T cell receptor beta chain was identified during a study of blood T cells in healthy people across ages. Remarks on this clonotype: It may be a read error: a sequence one base away is much more abundant.

Primed by a sample-barcoded 5' primer and a J-beta primer mix, a second PCR proceeded for 7 to 11 cycles. TCRdb recomputed calls from the 5' RACE reads with MiXCR, one row per CDR3 protein. This table has about 730,000 distinct CDR3 sequences, 40% to 45% appearing once. The germline CDR1 and CDR2 sequences are LGHDT and YNNKEL (reference sequence). Between the trimmed V and J ends, which lost 2 bases and 11 bases, there was a span of 9 bases. CDR3 size: 11 residues. V usage is TRBV3-1 and J usage is TRBJ2-5, with D unclear. This TCR derives from a woman in her sixties or seventies in good health. Sequenced: blood. The CDR3 nucleotides are TGTGCCAGCAGCCAACAGTACGGGCAGTACTTC. Amino acid sequence: CASSQQYGQYF.